This T cell receptor (beta chain) was identified in a study of T cells after yellow fever vaccination. Findings and limits, study-wide: Peaking faster, on day 5 versus 15, the secondary response was nonetheless weaker. Re-detected after boosting: most primary clones, 96% of CD4 and about 85% of CD8. Abundant clonotypes (contaminants from the bulk population) could be present in FACS-sorted repertoires.

Making TCR cDNA involved 5'RACE template switching, which added UMIs and a universal primer site. TCRdb passed the 5' RACE reads through MiXCR, listing each CDR3 protein once. In the table there are 200,000 to 250,000 distinct CDR3 sequences, 2.5% to 3.5% of which are singletons. V lost 0 bases to trimming and J lost 4 bases, with 16 bases between them. CDR1 SGHNT and CDR2 YYREEE come from the germline V gene (reference sequence). CDR3 length: 16 residues. About this clonotype: Its antigen is unidentified.

The rearrangement uses TRBV5-4 and TRBJ1-1, with D possibly being TRBD1 (6 bases). The sample here was CD4+ T cells sorted from PBMCs, taken 10 days after the yellow fever booster vaccination. The source is a man between 18 and 29 years old who received the YFV17D yellow fever vaccine. The CDR3 DNA reads as TGTGCCAGCAGCTTGGCTGGTCGGGGGCTGGGCACTGAAGCTTTCTTT. Its protein is CASSLAGRGLGTEAFF. The variable domain in full, with the rest retrieved from reference TRBV5-4 and TRBJ1-1, is ETGVTQSPTHLIKTRGQQVTLRCSSQSGHNTVSWYQQALGQGPQFIFQYYREEENGRGNFPPRFSGLQFPNYSSELNVNALELDDSALYLCASSLAGRGLGTEAFFGQGTRLTVV.